This TCR beta chain was sequenced in a study of blood T cell repertoires in COVID-19. Overall study: The United States, Italy and Spain were the sources of the acute and convalescent COVID-19 samples. The cDNA or gDNA used as material had been derived from T cells, B-cell-depleted T cells, or PBMCs.

V dropped 3 bases and J dropped 3; count of bases not matched to a gene: 2. CDR3 length equals 14 residues. Germline V gene sequence: CDR1 SGDLS, CDR2 YYNGEE. Original analysis: Estimated nucleated cell counts came from reference gene primer amplification. Generated by immunoSEQ multiplex PCR, the TCRdb table keeps only in-frame clones and is missing some. V, J and clone size derive from that table, while D and trimming were established from the DNA sequence. The table has some 95,000 clones, approximately 90% seen once. The chain combines TRBV9 with TRBJ2-1, with 8 bases identical to TRBD1. Sequenced material: peripheral blood. The clonotype originates from a human donor with active COVID-19. The donor label of this sample is uncertain. The CDR3 loop is CASSEQGDYNEQFF. CDR3 DNA: TGTGCCAGCAGCGAACAGGGGGACTACAATGAGCAGTTCTTC.